One and the same sample provided the 15 T cell receptor beta chains below, sequenced in a study of cytomegalovirus exposure and HLA in healthy donors (dated by TCRdb to about 2017). Library construction relied on the immunoSEQ multiplex PCR assay. This is the immuneACCESS table as TCRdb keeps it, with only in-frame sequences that have V and J called. A part of the clones is gone; compared with another copy, unresolved V genes explain less than half, and the rest is unexplained. This sample gives about 160,000 clones in total; 80% to 85% of them show up just once. More than 8.5% of the sample rests with the top ten. Sequencing was performed on PBMCs. Receptors were obtained from a man aged 25 to 45 in good health and CMV-seropositive.

This clone was picked up a small number of times. This chain uses TRBV9 with TRBJ2-7, with 8 positions matching TRBD2. The CDR3 runs 14 residues. The germline gives CDR1 SGDLS, CDR2 YYNGEE. V lost 4 bases and J lost 4; bases outside the gene matches: 7. The CDR3 here is CASSSTSGPYEQYF. CDR3 nucleotide sequence: TGTGCCAGCAGCTCCACTAGCGGCCCGTACGAGCAGTACTTC.

The chain joins TRBV28 to TRBJ2-7; tentative D call: TRBD1 (6 bases). V was cut by 6 bases and J by 2 bases, with 26 bases left in between. Germline lookup yields CDR1 MDHEN and CDR2 SYDVKM. There are 18 residues in the CDR3. CDR3 sequence: CASSKFLTGSGTTYEQYF. In DNA, the CDR3 is TGTGCCAGCAGCAAATTCCTTACAGGGTCAGGTACCACCTACGAGCAGTACTTC.

V gene TRBV4-3 combines with J gene TRBJ1-2; 9 bases map to TRBD1. This CDR3 spans 14 amino acids. Germline V gene lookup returns CDR1 LGHNA and CDR2 YSLEER. V was pared by 4 bases and J by 2 bases, with 2 bases of the junction left unmatched. CDR3 nucleotide sequence: TGCGCCAGCAGCCTTGGGACAGGGAACTATGGCTACACCTTC. Translation gives CASSLGTGNYGYTF.

The gene calls are TRBV4-1 and TRBJ1-5; TRBD1 is a possible D gene (6 bases). Trimming removed 1 base from V and 3 bases from J, with 16 bases in between. From germline, CDR1 is MGHRA and CDR2 YSYEKL. The CDR3 consists of 17 residues. Here the CDR3 DNA reads TGCGCCAGCAGCCAAGGGGCAGCGACAGGACTCAATCAGCCCCAGCATTTT. This gives the protein CASSQGAATGLNQPQHF.

The chain combines TRBV27 with TRBJ2-4; the match to TRBD1 covers 9 bases. The V and J ends lost 6 bases and 4 bases, in that order; junction bases with no gene match: 7. This CDR3 has 15 amino acids. Per germline, CDR1 MNHEY and CDR2 SMNVEV (reference sequence). The CDR3 loop is CASRTGGGGKNIQYF. The CDR3 DNA reads TGTGCCAGCAGGACAGGGGGAGGTGGTAAAAACATTCAGTACTTC.

The chain uses TRBV2 and TRBJ2-5; 11 bases agree with TRBD1. CDR1 SNHLY and CDR2 FYNNEI come from the germline V gene. V dropped 8 bases and J dropped 5; count of bases not matched to a gene: 4. This CDR3 is built from 13 residues. CDR3 nucleotide sequence: TGTGCCAGCGGACAGGGGGCATGGGAGACCCAGTACTTC. Protein sequence: CASGQGAWETQYF.

The rearrangement joins TRBV30 to TRBJ2-5, with D unclear. The CDR3 contains 11 residues. Germline CDR1 and CDR2: GTSNPN and SVGIG (reference sequence). Trimming cost V 3 bases and J 0 bases, with 2 bases left between them. The CDR3 bases are TGTGCCTGGAGCAACCAAGAGACCCAGTACTTC. Its protein is CAWSNQETQYF.

This chain joins TRBV6-1 and TRBJ1-4; D call uncertain. Germline V lookup: CDR1 MNHNS, CDR2 SASEGT. This CDR3 is built from 14 residues. Trimming cost V 1 base and J 5 bases, with 8 bases left between them. In DNA, the CDR3 is TGTGCCAGCAGTGAAGGTTGGCAGAATGAAAAACTGTTTTTT. This gives the protein CASSEGWQNEKLFF.

V is TRBV30 and J is TRBJ1-5; a weak D match, TRBD1 (5 bases). The germline V and J ends were trimmed by 4 bases and 1 base, with 14 bases remaining between them. The CDR3 runs to 15 residues. Per the germline V gene, CDR1 is GTSNPN and CDR2 is SVGIG (reference sequence). The CDR3 is CAWTTGTQSNQPQHF. Here the CDR3 DNA reads TGTGCCTGGACCACAGGAACACAAAGCAATCAGCCCCAGCATTTT.

V and J are TRBV15 and TRBJ2-5; maybe TRBD2 (6 bases). This CDR3 has 18 residues. V was clipped by 0 bases and J by 5 bases, with 22 bases between them. Per the germline V gene, CDR1 is LNHNV and CDR2 is YYDKDF (reference sequence). The DNA of the CDR3 is TGTGCCACCAGCAGAGATAACGCGGTTGGGAGGCTAACGGAGACCCAGTACTTC. Translation gives CATSRDNAVGRLTETQYF.

The chain links TRBV4-1 to TRBJ1-4; D unresolved. Trimming took off 5 bases at V and 8 bases at J, with 12 bases between the two ends. CDR3 length equals 13 residues. CDR1 is MGHRA and CDR2 is YSYEKL in the germline V gene. CDR3 DNA sequence: TGCGCCAGCAGCTTGGTTCGAGGGGAAAAACTGTTTTTT. As protein: CASSLVRGEKLFF.

The chain combines TRBV4-3 with TRBJ2-7; tentatively, D is TRBD1 (6 bases). The CDR3 length is 14 residues. The ends were cut back, 0 bases at V and 3 bases at J, with 9 bases in the middle. Germline V gives CDR1 LGHNA, CDR2 YSLEER. This CDR3 is CASSQDGRGYEQYF. The CDR3 nucleotides are TGCGCCAGCAGCCAAGATGGCAGGGGCTACGAGCAGTACTTC.

The V call is TRBV1, the J call TRBJ2-1; the D call in the table, TRBD2, was not verified against the DNA. TRBV1 constitutes a pseudogene. This CDR3 is 17 amino acids long. DNA for the CDR3: TGCACCAGCAGCCAAGCGATCGGCGGGGGGGCGGGCAATGAGCAGTTCTTC. It encodes CTSSQAIGGGAGNEQFF.

This clone has only one observation. V gene TRBV5-5 combines with J gene TRBJ1-5; D gene ambiguous. Trimming removed 0 bases from V and 3 bases from J, with 7 bases in between. The CDR3 is made up of 14 amino acids. Germline CDR1 and CDR2: SGHKS and YYEKEE (reference sequence). The CDR3 spells CASSLGGNNQPQHF. Here the CDR3 DNA reads TGTGCCAGCAGCTTGGGCGGGAACAATCAGCCCCAGCATTTT.

This clone was seen a single time. V is TRBV6-5 and J is TRBJ1-2, with D possibly TRBD1 on 6 matching bases. CDR3 length: 15 amino acids. Looked up from germline, CDR1 is MNHEY and CDR2 is SVGAGI. The V end was cut by 0 bases, the J end by 4 bases, with 12 bases between. The CDR3 DNA reads TGTGCCAGCAGTTACTCGGCAGGGGAGACCTATGGCTACACCTTC. Its translation is CASSYSAGETYGYTF.